The 14 T cell receptor beta chains below were found in one sample sequenced in a study of T cells in Graves' hyperthyroidism and ophthalmopathy. What was amplified from RNA transcripts were TCR beta CDR3 regions. With the HTBI primer set, the TCR CDR3 went through a first round of RT-PCR. MiXCR, run by TCRdb on the multiplex PCR reads, gives a single entry per CDR3 protein. Of roughly 800,000 distinct CDR3 sequences in the sample, 38% were seen once. Material: blood. The source of these receptors is a man in his late teens or twenties with Graves' hyperthyroidism.

The CDR3 sequence: CASSSAYGELFF. The CDR3 nucleotides are TGTGCCAGCAGTTCGGCCTACGGGGAGCTGTTTTTT. The chain has TRBV6-5 and TRBJ2-2; D is ambiguous. From germline, CDR1 is MNHEY and CDR2 SVGAGI. This CDR3 contains 12 residues. Deletions cut 4 bases from V and 7 bases from J, with 7 bases between.

This rearrangement joins TRBV7-3 to TRBJ1-3, with D perhaps matching TRBD1 (6 bases). Trimming took off 5 bases at V and 7 bases at J, with 15 bases between the two ends. The germline V gene encodes CDR1 SGHTA and CDR2 FQGTGA. The CDR3 sequence is 14 residues long. DNA for the CDR3: TGTGCCAGCAGCATCGCCGGGGGCGCGAACACCATATATTTT. Amino acid sequence: CASSIAGGANTIYF.

This chain joins TRBV9 and TRBJ2-7, with D unresolved. The CDR3 extends over 14 amino acids. Trimming shortened V by 0 bases and J by 2 bases, and 9 bases separated the two germline ends. In germline, CDR1 is SGDLS, CDR2 YYNGEE. The CDR3 sequence is CASSVGASPYEQYF. The DNA for the CDR3 is TGTGCCAGCAGCGTAGGAGCATCTCCCTACGAGCAGTACTTC.

This clonotype was recorded many times. The chain links TRBV11-2 to TRBJ1-1; D might be TRBD1 (5 bases). Looked up from germline, CDR1 is SGHAT and CDR2 is FQNNGV. The CDR3 is 14 amino acids. V dropped 6 bases and J dropped 1 base, with 12 bases sitting between them. CDR3 sequence reads: CASSLLGENTEAFF. CDR3 nucleotides: TGTGCCAGCAGTCTACTGGGGGAGAACACTGAAGCTTTCTTT.

The J gene is TRBJ1-5, the V gene TRBV10-3; 7 bases match TRBD1. V dropped 4 bases and J dropped 4; count of bases not matched to a gene: 10. This CDR3 has 16 amino acids. Germline assignment: CDR1 ENHRY and CDR2 SYGVKD. The CDR3 spells CAISATGRGPNQPQHF. CDR3 DNA sequence: TGTGCCATCAGTGCAACAGGGAGGGGGCCAAATCAGCCCCAGCATTTT.

As regards this clonotype: Because the CDR3 is missing its conserved closing phenylalanine or tryptophan, this is likely a read error. The V and J genes are TRBV7-3 and TRBJ1-5; D uncertain. V was pared by 5 bases and J by 4 bases, with 15 bases between. CDR3 length: 15 residues. Germline CDR1 is SGHTA and CDR2 is FQGTGA. In nucleotides, the CDR3 is TGTGCCAGCAGCAGCGTAGGGCTAGGGAATCAGCCCCAGCATCTT. The encoded protein is CASSSVGLGNQPQHL.

CDR3 coding DNA: TGTGCCAGCAGCTTGGGCCCTCGACAACCCGAAAAACTGTTTTTT. As protein: CASSLGPRQPEKLFF. The rearrangement uses TRBV7-9 and TRBJ1-4; unclear D gene. V lost 3 bases, J lost 8 bases, and 16 bases lay in between. This CDR3 has 15 amino acids. Germline loops: CDR1 SEHNR, CDR2 FQNEAQ (reference sequence).

V gene TRBV20-1 combines with J gene TRBJ2-7; D call uncertain. From germline, CDR1 is DFQATT and CDR2 SNEGSKA (reference sequence). V was pared by 1 base and J by 2 bases, with 15 bases between. CDR3 length: 15 residues. The CDR3 loop is CSARADQMGTYEQYF. CDR3 nucleotides: TGCAGTGCTAGAGCCGACCAGATGGGTACCTACGAGCAGTACTTC.

This clonotype turned up a few times. J is TRBJ2-2 and V is TRBV5-6; TRBD1 might be the D (5 bases). V gave up 1 base and J gave up 6 bases, with 7 bases separating them. Germline V gene lookup returns CDR1 SGHDT and CDR2 YYEEEE. This CDR3 has 13 residues. The CDR3 is CASSLLGAGELFF. CDR3 DNA: TGTGCCAGCAGCTTGTTAGGGGCCGGGGAGCTGTTTTTT. The whole variable domain, filled in from reference TRBV5-6 and TRBJ2-2, reads DAGVTQSPTHLIKTRGQQVTLRCSPKSGHDTVSWYQQALGQGPQFIFQYYEEEERQRGNFPDRFSGHQFPNYSSELNVNALLLGDSALYLCASSLLGAGELFFGEGSRLTVL.

Many counts were recorded for this clonotype. The chain employs TRBV5-1 and TRBJ1-6; TRBD1 agrees at 9 bases. J gave up 9 bases and V 6 bases, and 7 bases lay outside the gene matches. Looked up from germline, CDR1 is SGHRS and CDR2 is YFSETQ. CDR3 size: 14 residues. CDR3 sequence (DNA): TGCGCCAGCACGACCGGGACAGGGTCTTCACCCCTCCACTTT. Translated: CASTTGTGSSPLHF.

In its sample, this clonotype was seen once. Possible read error: a much larger clone is one base away. V usage is TRBV7-9 and J usage is TRBJ1-6; no clear D gene. Germline CDR1 is SEHNR and CDR2 is FQNEAQ (reference sequence). The CDR3 covers 14 residues. The CDR3 spells CASRLNRRGSPLHF. CDR3 nucleotide sequence: TGTGCCAGCCGCTTAAATCGGAGAGGTTCACCCCTCCACTTT.

This clonotype was detected only a few times. V and J are TRBV7-9 and TRBJ2-2; D perhaps matches TRBD1 (5 bases). Germline assignment: CDR1 SEHNR and CDR2 FQNEAQ (reference sequence). Trimming cost V 5 bases and J 1 base, with 11 bases left between them. CDR3 size: 15 residues. This CDR3 is CASSQMDMNTGELFF. DNA for the CDR3: TGTGCCAGCAGCCAAATGGACATGAACACCGGGGAGCTGTTTTTT.

The table lists this clonotype with a few counts. V is TRBV2 and J is TRBJ2-5; possibly TRBD1 or TRBD2 for D (5 bases each). The germline V and J ends were trimmed by 11 bases and 1 base, with 29 bases remaining between them. CDR3 length: 18 amino acids. CDR1 and CDR2 (germline): SNHLY, FYNNEI. The CDR3 bases are TGTGCCGGCGCGGGCATGAGGGGAATCGGGGCACTCCAAGAGACCCAGTACTTC. Its translation: CAGAGMRGIGALQETQYF.

The table lists this clonotype with many counts. The chain employs TRBV20-1 and TRBJ1-3; TRBD1 aligns across 7 bases. This CDR3 comprises 15 residues. Germline CDR1 is DFQATT and CDR2 is SNEGSKA (reference sequence). V was clipped by 0 bases and J by 1 base; unmatched bases: 3. The CDR3 is CSARDRDRSGNTIYF. The CDR3, as DNA: TGCAGTGCTAGAGATCGGGACAGATCTGGAAACACCATATATTTT.